Listed below are T cell receptor beta chains from one sample, sequenced in a study of blood T cell repertoires in COVID-19. Repertoires were generated with immunoSEQ multiplex PCR, while TCRdb's copy carries only in-frame clones and drops some. This table has around 300,000 clones, roughly 87% appearing once. Sequenced sample: peripheral blood. Receptors were obtained from a man aged 45-65 years with active or convalescent COVID-19. CDR3s include the opening cysteine and the closing phenylalanine or tryptophan. Fields, in order: clone size, V gene, J gene, D gene, CDR3 DNA, CDR3 protein. D genes are given only for firm matches. Size is omitted from some rows. Given values are once, few, many or a class for expanded clones.

size: -; V: TRBV7-9; J: TRBJ2-1; D: -; DNA: TGTGCCAGCAGCTTAGAATGGGGGTTGGGACTTCAATCAAGGCAGTTCTTC; CDR3: CASSLEWGLGLQSRQFF
size: few; V: TRBV28; J: TRBJ2-7; D: -; DNA: TGTGCCAGCAGACAGACAGGGTGGGAGGACGAGCAGTACTTC; CDR3: CASRQTGWEDEQYF
size: -; V: TRBV19; J: TRBJ1-5; D: TRBD1; DNA: TGTGCCAGTAGTATAGATTCCGGGACAGGGTGGCATCAGCCCCAGCATTTT; CDR3: CASSIDSGTGWHQPQHF
size: -; V: TRBV5-1; J: TRBJ1-4; D: -; DNA: TGCGCCAGCAGCTTGACGCTAATTGCAACTAATGAAAAACTGTTTTTT; CDR3: CASSLTLIATNEKLFF
size: once; V: TRBV5-5; J: TRBJ1-1; D: TRBD1; DNA: TGTGCCAGCAGCCGCGGGACAGGGAGGGCTGAAGCTTTCTTT; CDR3: CASSRGTGRAEAFF
size: -; V: TRBV28; J: TRBJ1-4; D: TRBD1; DNA: TGTGCCAGCAGTAGAGGGGGCTCTAATGAAAAACTGTTTTTT; CDR3: CASSRGGSNEKLFF
size: once; V: TRBV7-2; J: TRBJ1-6; D: -; DNA: TGTGCCAGCAGCTCGCAACAGGGTCATTCACCCCTCCACTTT; CDR3: CASSSQQGHSPLHF
size: once; V: TRBV5-1; J: TRBJ2-5; D: TRBD2; DNA: TGCGCCAGCAGCTTGGAGACTAGCGGGGGGGTAGAGACCCAGTACTTC; CDR3: CASSLETSGGVETQYF
size: -; V: TRBV7-9; J: TRBJ2-7; D: TRBD2; DNA: TGTGCCAGCAGACCTAGCGGGCCTTACGAGCAGTACTTC; CDR3: CASRPSGPYEQYF
size: once; V: TRBV6-2/TRBV6-3; J: TRBJ1-5; D: -; DNA: TGTGCCAGCAGTTACCTTTATCAGCCCCAGCATTTT; CDR3: CASSYLYQPQHF
size: -; V: TRBV12-3/TRBV12-4; J: TRBJ1-5; D: -; DNA: TGTGCCAGCAGTTTGGGGGAGGCCCAGCCCCAGCATTTT; CDR3: CASSLGEAQPQHF
size: -; V: TRBV28; J: TRBJ1-4; D: TRBD1; DNA: TGTGCCAGCAGTATCCGACAGGGTAGTGAAAAACTGTTTTTT; CDR3: CASSIRQGSEKLFF
size: -; V: TRBV11-1; J: TRBJ2-3; D: -; DNA: TGTGCCAGCAGCTTAGCGGGCCCCCCTGGAGATACGCAGTATTTT; CDR3: CASSLAGPPGDTQYF
size: -; V: TRBV5-1; J: TRBJ2-1; D: TRBD1; DNA: TGCGCCAGCAGCCCGAGGGGACAGGACTACAATGAGCAGTTCTTC; CDR3: CASSPRGQDYNEQFF
size: -; V: TRBV3-1/TRBV3-2; J: TRBJ1-4; D: -; DNA: TGTGCCAGCAGCCAAGAATCGGGAATTGATGAAAAACTGTTTTTT; CDR3: CASSQESGIDEKLFF
size: -; V: TRBV3-1/TRBV3-2; J: TRBJ2-5; D: -; DNA: TGTGCCAGCAGCCTTATGCAAGAGACCCAGTACTTC; CDR3: CASSLMQETQYF
size: -; V: TRBV4-1; J: TRBJ2-3; D: -; DNA: TGCGCCAGCAGCCAATTTTCGGGCACAGATACGCAGTATTTT; CDR3: CASSQFSGTDTQYF
size: -; V: TRBV5-1; J: TRBJ2-2; D: -; DNA: TGCGCCAGCAGCTTTCGAGGGAGTTACACCGGGGAGCTGTTTTTT; CDR3: CASSFRGSYTGELFF
size: few; V: TRBV7-8; J: TRBJ1-2; D: -; DNA: TGTGCCAGCAGCTCCCGCCAGGGGAATCTGAATGGCTACACCTTC; CDR3: CASSSRQGNLNGYTF
size: -; V: TRBV6-5; J: TRBJ1-5; D: TRBD1; DNA: TGTGCCAGCAGTACCACCGGGACAGGTCATCAGCCCCAGCATTTT; CDR3: CASSTTGTGHQPQHF
size: -; V: TRBV7-2; J: TRBJ1-1; D: -; DNA: TGTGCCAGCGACTCAGGGCCTTACACTGAAGCTTTCTTT; CDR3: CASDSGPYTEAFF
size: -; V: TRBV4-2; J: TRBJ1-2; D: -; DNA: TGTGCCAGCAGCCAGAGGAGAGGGGGGGATGGCTACACCTTC; CDR3: CASSQRRGGDGYTF
size: -; V: TRBV7-3; J: TRBJ2-1; D: TRBD1; DNA: TGTGCCAGCAGCCTTCAACAGGGGGCTGTTGAGCAGTTCTTC; CDR3: CASSLQQGAVEQFF
size: -; V: TRBV19; J: TRBJ1-2; D: TRBD1; DNA: TGTGCCAGTAGTATAGTAGGCCGACAGGGTAACTATGGCTACACCTTC; CDR3: CASSIVGRQGNYGYTF
size: -; V: TRBV6-2/TRBV6-3; J: TRBJ1-2; D: TRBD1; DNA: TGTGCCAGCAGTCCCATCGGGCGGGGACAGTATGGCTACACCTTC; CDR3: CASSPIGRGQYGYTF
size: -; V: TRBV28; J: TRBJ2-7; D: TRBD1; DNA: TGTGCCAGCAGGAAAGGACAGGGAGTGTCCTTCTACGAGCAGTACTTC; CDR3: CASRKGQGVSFYEQYF
size: -; V: TRBV5-5; J: TRBJ1-4; D: TRBD1; DNA: TGTGCCAGCAGCTTCATCCTGGCCCGGGGACAGGCGAATGAAAAACTGTTTTTT; CDR3: CASSFILARGQANEKLFF
size: -; V: TRBV10-3; J: TRBJ2-6; D: TRBD2; DNA: TGTGCCATCAGACCCCGCACTAGCGGGAACTCTGGGGCCAACGTCCTGACTTTC; CDR3: CAIRPRTSGNSGANVLTF
size: -; V: TRBV7-8; J: TRBJ2-1; D: -; DNA: TGTGCCAGCAGCTTAAGAGCAGGGTTTTATGAGCAGTTCTTC; CDR3: CASSLRAGFYEQFF
size: -; V: TRBV28; J: TRBJ1-6; D: TRBD1; DNA: TGTGCCAGCAGCCGCGGACAGGTCATCTATAATTCACCCCTCCACTTT; CDR3: CASSRGQVIYNSPLHF
size: -; V: TRBV6-5; J: TRBJ1-4; D: -; DNA: TGTGCCAGCAGTCGAGGGGGATCAACTAATGAAAAACTGTTTTTT; CDR3: CASSRGGSTNEKLFF
size: -; V: TRBV2; J: TRBJ2-3; D: -; DNA: TGTGCCAGCAGTGAAGCGAGGTGGGTTGGAGATACGCAGTATTTT; CDR3: CASSEARWVGDTQYF
size: -; V: TRBV27; J: TRBJ1-2; D: -; DNA: TGTGCCAGCAGTTTAGTTGGAGGATCCGGCTATGGCTACACCTTC; CDR3: CASSLVGGSGYGYTF
size: -; V: TRBV30; J: TRBJ1-3; D: -; DNA: TGTGCCTGGAAGGGGTCTGGAAACACCATATATTTT; CDR3: CAWKGSGNTIYF
size: -; V: TRBV7-2; J: TRBJ2-4; D: TRBD2; DNA: TGTGCCAGCAGCTTAACTAGCGGGGGGGAAAACATTCAGTACTTC; CDR3: CASSLTSGGENIQYF
size: -; V: TRBV4-3; J: TRBJ2-5; D: -; DNA: TGCGCCAGCAGCCAAAACGGGGGGCACAATCAAGAGACCCAGTACTTC; CDR3: CASSQNGGHNQETQYF
size: -; V: TRBV6-5; J: TRBJ2-3; D: TRBD1; DNA: TGTGCCAGCAGTTCCCCGGGACAGGGGCCCACAGATACGCAGTATTTT; CDR3: CASSSPGQGPTDTQYF
size: -; V: TRBV2; J: TRBJ1-1; D: -; DNA: TGTGCCAGCAGTGAAGCGCTTCGTGGCAGTCAGAACACTGAAGCTTTCTTT; CDR3: CASSEALRGSQNTEAFF
size: -; V: TRBV28; J: TRBJ1-2; D: -; DNA: TGTGCCAGCAGTTTACGTGGGGCGGGCTACACCTTC; CDR3: CASSLRGAGYTF
size: -; V: TRBV6-5; J: TRBJ2-7; D: TRBD1; DNA: TGTGCCAGCACCACCCCGGGACAGGGAAATACCGAGCAGTACTTC; CDR3: CASTTPGQGNTEQYF
size: -; V: TRBV5-1; J: TRBJ1-3; D: TRBD1; DNA: TGCGCCAGCAGCTTGGGGGGACAGGGAAACACCATATATTTT; CDR3: CASSLGGQGNTIYF
size: -; V: TRBV9; J: TRBJ1-4; D: -; DNA: TGTGCCAGCAGCGTAGCCCCAGGGGCTAATGAAAAACTGTTTTTT; CDR3: CASSVAPGANEKLFF
size: -; V: TRBV4-3; J: TRBJ1-4; D: -; DNA: TGCGCCAGCAGCCAAGTTGTTGGGGGGGGTAATGAAAAACTGTTTTTT; CDR3: CASSQVVGGGNEKLFF
size: -; V: TRBV30; J: TRBJ1-5; D: -; DNA: TGTGCCTGGAGTGCCTCTATGGATCAGCCCCAGCATTTT; CDR3: CAWSASMDQPQHF
size: -; V: TRBV5-5; J: TRBJ1-4; D: -; DNA: TGTGCCAGCAGCTGGGGACATGGGGATGAAAAACTGTTTTTT; CDR3: CASSWGHGDEKLFF
size: once; V: TRBV28; J: TRBJ1-1; D: -; DNA: TGTGCCAGCAGTTTATGGGGGGAGGGGGTGCTGAACACTGAAGCTTTCTTT; CDR3: CASSLWGEGVLNTEAFF
size: -; V: TRBV20-1; J: TRBJ1-1; D: -; DNA: TGCAGTGGCCGGGGGAACACTGAAGCTTTCTTT; CDR3: CSGRGNTEAFF
size: -; V: TRBV3-1/TRBV3-2; J: TRBJ1-1; D: -; DNA: TGTGCCAGCAGCCAAGTTCCCGCAGGGTTAGGCACTGAAGCTTTCTTT; CDR3: CASSQVPAGLGTEAFF
size: -; V: TRBV2; J: TRBJ1-1; D: TRBD1; DNA: TGTGCCAGCCATGGACAGGTTAACAACCAAGCTTTCTTT; CDR3: CASHGQVNNQAFF
size: few; V: TRBV2; J: TRBJ2-7; D: -; DNA: TGTGCCAGCAGCCCCCGTATCTACGAGCAGTACTTC; CDR3: CASSPRIYEQYF
size: -; V: TRBV7-9; J: TRBJ2-1; D: TRBD1; DNA: TGTGCCAGCAGCTTGGGACAGGGGCTCTACAATGAGCAGTTCTTC; CDR3: CASSLGQGLYNEQFF
size: -; V: TRBV20-1; J: TRBJ1-1; D: -; DNA: TGCAGTGCTAGTGACTCCGGGGGGGCCCCTCAGGGAGAAGCTTTCTTT; CDR3: CSASDSGGAPQGEAFF
size: -; V: TRBV19; J: TRBJ1-5; D: TRBD1; DNA: TGTGCCAGTAGTATAGACGGCAGGGGGCACGTTCAGCCCCAGCATTTT; CDR3: CASSIDGRGHVQPQHF
size: -; V: TRBV30; J: TRBJ1-6; D: -; DNA: TGTGCCTGGAGCGAAATAGAGGGATTTCATTCACCCCTCCACTTT; CDR3: CAWSEIEGFHSPLHF
size: -; V: TRBV5-4; J: TRBJ1-1; D: -; DNA: TGTGCCAGCAGGGTCCTACAGGGACCCACTGAAGCTTTCTTT; CDR3: CASRVLQGPTEAFF